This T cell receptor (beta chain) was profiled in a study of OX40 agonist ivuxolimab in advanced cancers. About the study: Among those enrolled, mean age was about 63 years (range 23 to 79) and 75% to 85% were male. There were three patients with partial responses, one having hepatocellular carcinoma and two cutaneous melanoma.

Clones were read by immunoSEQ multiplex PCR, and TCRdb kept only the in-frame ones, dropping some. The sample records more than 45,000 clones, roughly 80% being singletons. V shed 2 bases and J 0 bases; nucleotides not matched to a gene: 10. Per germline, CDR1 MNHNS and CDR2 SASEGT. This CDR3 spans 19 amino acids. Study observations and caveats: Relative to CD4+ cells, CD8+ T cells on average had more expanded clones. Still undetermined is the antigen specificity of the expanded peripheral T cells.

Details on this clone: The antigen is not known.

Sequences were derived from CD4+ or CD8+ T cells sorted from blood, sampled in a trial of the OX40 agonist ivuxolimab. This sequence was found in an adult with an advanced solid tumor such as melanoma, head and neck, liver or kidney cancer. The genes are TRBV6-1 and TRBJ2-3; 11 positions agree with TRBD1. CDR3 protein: CASSEWAGQGVSSTDTQYF. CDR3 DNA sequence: TGTGCCAGCAGTGAATGGGCGGGACAGGGGGTCTCTAGCACAGATACGCAGTATTTT.